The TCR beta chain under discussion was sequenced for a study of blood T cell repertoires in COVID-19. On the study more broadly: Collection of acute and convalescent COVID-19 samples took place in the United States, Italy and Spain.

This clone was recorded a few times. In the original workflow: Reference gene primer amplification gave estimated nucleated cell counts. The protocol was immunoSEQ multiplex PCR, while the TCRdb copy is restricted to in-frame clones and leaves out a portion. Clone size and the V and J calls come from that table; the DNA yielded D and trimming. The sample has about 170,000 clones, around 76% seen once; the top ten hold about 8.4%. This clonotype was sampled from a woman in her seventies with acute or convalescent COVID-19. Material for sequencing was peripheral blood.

The CDR3 reads CASSSSGRKTLEQFF. The CDR3 DNA is TGTGCCAGCAGTTCTAGCGGGAGAAAGACACTTGAGCAGTTCTTC. The rearrangement links TRBV28 to TRBJ2-1, with 10 nucleotides matching TRBD2. With V trimmed by 4 bases and J by 9 bases, 9 bases remained unmatched. This CDR3 contains 15 residues. CDR1 and CDR2 (germline): MDHEN, SYDVKM. Full variable domain (remainder filled in from reference TRBV28 and TRBJ2-1): DVKVTQSSRYLVKRTGEKVFLECVQDMDHENMFWYRQDPGLGLRLIYFSYDVKMKEKGDIPEGYSVSREKKERFSLILESASTNQTSMYLCASSSSGRKTLEQFFGPGTRLTVL.